The clone carrying this T cell receptor (beta chain) was counted ten times or more. As yet, its antigen is unknown. This entry comes from a study of human T cells and chemical hapten exposure. As for the study in general: An approximately 2 cm by approximately 2 cm inner upper arm patch received 2% DPC for sensitization. Alopecia areata, totalis or universalis affected patients, mainly female. Overall study findings and caveats: Patch test score was positively correlated with the counts of PT1 expanded TCRs. The number of TCRs over 1 in 1000 frequency stayed unchanged after DPC.

Using its own MiXCR run on the RACE reads, TCRdb lists one record per CDR3 protein. There are roughly 380,000 distinct CDR3 sequences in the sample; around 5% occur only once, and around 2% lies in the top ten. Indicated time point: patch test 1, 2 weeks after DPC sensitization. Treatment defined: therapeutic diphenylcyclopropenone sensitization with weekly scalp DPC. The sample here was whole blood, taken in connection with sensitization to the hapten diphenylcyclopropenone (DPC). The TCR originated in a woman between 45 and 60 years old with alopecia areata. Some clones in this sample may be carry-over from other donors' samples.

This CDR3 is CASSEAVSGGLQETQYF. The CDR3 DNA reads as TGTGCCAGCAGTGAAGCGGTTAGCGGGGGCCTCCAAGAGACCCAGTACTTC. The V and J genes are TRBV6-1 and TRBJ2-5; 9 positions agree with TRBD2. The V and J ends lost 0 bases and 1 base, in that order; junction bases with no gene match: 6. The CDR3 contains 17 residues. Germline V gene data show CDR1 as MNHNS and CDR2 as SASEGT.